The entry below gives a single TCR beta chain sequence along with its context. Its cognate antigen is unknown. The authors extracted at least 6 micrograms of total RNA per sample. For the second PCR, which ran for about 6 to 11 cycles, a sample-barcoded 5' primer and a J-beta primer mix were used. Individual samples furnished no less than 3 million CDR3-containing paired-end reads apiece. TCRdb reprocessed the 5' RACE reads via MiXCR and lists one record per CDR3 protein. This table holds hundreds of thousands of distinct CDR3 sequences, around 30% found once. These data are taken from a study of blood T cells in healthy people across ages. The overall study: Per every two T cells, about one barcoded beta molecule was captured by template switching.

Findings and caveats of the study: Measured against age, TCR beta diversity per million T cells decreased in a roughly linear manner.

Trimming cost V 3 bases and J 4 bases; bases outside gene matches: 7. CDR1 SGHNT and CDR2 YENEEA come from the germline V gene. The CDR3 extends over 15 amino acids. Material for sequencing was blood. The V gene is TRBV11-3, the J gene TRBJ2-3; the match to TRBD2 covers 7 bases. This clonotype was obtained from a woman at least 80 years old in good health. In nucleotides, the CDR3 is TGTGCCAGCAGCTTGGGGAGGGCCGGCCCAGATACGCAGTATTTT. This encodes CASSLGRAGPDTQYF.